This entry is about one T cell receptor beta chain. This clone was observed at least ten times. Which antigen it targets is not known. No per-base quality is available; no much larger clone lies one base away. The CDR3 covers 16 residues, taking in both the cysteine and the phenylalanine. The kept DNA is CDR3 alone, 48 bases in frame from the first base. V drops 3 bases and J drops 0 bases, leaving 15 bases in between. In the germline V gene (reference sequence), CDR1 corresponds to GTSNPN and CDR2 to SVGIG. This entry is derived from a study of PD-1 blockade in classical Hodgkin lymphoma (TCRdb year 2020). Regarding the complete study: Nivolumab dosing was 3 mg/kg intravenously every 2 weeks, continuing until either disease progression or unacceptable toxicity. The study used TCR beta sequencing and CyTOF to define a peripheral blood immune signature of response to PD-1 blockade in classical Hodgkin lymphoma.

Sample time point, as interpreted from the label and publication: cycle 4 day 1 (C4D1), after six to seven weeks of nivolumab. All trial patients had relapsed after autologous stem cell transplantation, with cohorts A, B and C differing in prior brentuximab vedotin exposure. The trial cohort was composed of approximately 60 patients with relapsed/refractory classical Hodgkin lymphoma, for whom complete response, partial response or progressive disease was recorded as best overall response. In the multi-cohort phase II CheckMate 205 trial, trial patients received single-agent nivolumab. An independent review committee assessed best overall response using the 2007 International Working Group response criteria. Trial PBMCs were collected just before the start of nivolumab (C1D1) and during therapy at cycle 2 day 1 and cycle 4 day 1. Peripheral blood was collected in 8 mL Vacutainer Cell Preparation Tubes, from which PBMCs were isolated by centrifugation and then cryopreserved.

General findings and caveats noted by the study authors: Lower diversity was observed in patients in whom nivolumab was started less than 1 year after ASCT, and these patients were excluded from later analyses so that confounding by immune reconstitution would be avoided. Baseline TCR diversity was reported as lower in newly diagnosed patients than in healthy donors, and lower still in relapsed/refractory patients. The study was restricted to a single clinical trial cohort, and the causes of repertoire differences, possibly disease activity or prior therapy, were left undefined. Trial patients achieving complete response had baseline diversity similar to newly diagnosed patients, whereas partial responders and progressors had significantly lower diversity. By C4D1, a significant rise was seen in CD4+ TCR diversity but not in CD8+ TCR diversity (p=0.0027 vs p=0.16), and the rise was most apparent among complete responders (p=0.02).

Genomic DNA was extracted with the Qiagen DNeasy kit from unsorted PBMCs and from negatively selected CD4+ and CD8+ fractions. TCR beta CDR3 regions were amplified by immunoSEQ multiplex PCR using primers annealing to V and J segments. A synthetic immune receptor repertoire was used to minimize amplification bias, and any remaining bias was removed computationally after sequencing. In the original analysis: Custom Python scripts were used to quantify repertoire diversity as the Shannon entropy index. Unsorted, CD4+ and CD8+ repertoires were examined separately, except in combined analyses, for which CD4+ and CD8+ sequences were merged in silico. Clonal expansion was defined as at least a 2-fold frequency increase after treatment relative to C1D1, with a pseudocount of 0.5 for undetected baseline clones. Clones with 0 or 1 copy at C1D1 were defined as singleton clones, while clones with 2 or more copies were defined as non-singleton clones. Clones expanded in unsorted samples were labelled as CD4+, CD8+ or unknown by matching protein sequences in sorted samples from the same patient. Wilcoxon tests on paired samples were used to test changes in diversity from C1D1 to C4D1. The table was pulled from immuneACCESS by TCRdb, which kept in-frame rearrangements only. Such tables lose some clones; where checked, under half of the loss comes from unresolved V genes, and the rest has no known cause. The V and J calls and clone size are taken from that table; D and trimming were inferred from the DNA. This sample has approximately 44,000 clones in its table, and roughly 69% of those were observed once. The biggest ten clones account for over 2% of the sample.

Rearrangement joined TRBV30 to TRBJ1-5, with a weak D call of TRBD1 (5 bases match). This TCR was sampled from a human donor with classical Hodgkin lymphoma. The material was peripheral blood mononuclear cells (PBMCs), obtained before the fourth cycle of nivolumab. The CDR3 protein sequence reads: CAWRSGRDYSNQPQHF. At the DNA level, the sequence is TGTGCCTGGAGATCAGGCAGGGATTATAGCAATCAGCCCCAGCATTTT. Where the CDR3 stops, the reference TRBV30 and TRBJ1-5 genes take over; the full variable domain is SQTIHQWPATLVQPVGSPLSLECTVEGTSNPNLYWYRQAAGRGLQLLFYSVGIGQISSEVPQNLSASRPQDRQFILSSKKLLLSDSGFYLCAWRSGRDYSNQPQHFGDGTRLSIL.